This TCR beta chain was sequenced during a study of Graves' ophthalmopathy and Graves' hyperthyroidism. About the study: Hyperthyroidism qualified as stable when ophthalmopathy did not develop within 18 months of follow-up. Points from the study as a whole: The model's ophthalmopathy progression predictions had less than 71% sensitivity and over 72% specificity.

As the template, RNA transcripts were used to amplify TCR beta CDR3 regions. The library came from an HTBI-primed first-round RT-PCR and a second-round multiplex PCR. MiXCR, applied by TCRdb to the multiplex PCR reads, yields one record per CDR3 protein. The sample consists of about 1.1 million distinct CDR3 sequences, approximately 35% of them appearing once. Germline V gene sequence: CDR1 SQVTM, CDR2 ANQGSEA. Between the trimmed V and J ends, which lost 4 bases and 7 bases, there was a span of 11 bases. The length of the CDR3 is 11 residues. This clonotype came up many times. Its target is not known.

The chain uses TRBV29-1 and TRBJ2-7; D unclear. This sequence originates from an adult man with Graves' hyperthyroidism. Sequencing was performed on peripheral blood or thyroid tissue (not recorded which). Written as DNA, the CDR3 is TGCAGCGTTGGGGCAGGCCTAGAGCAGTACTTC. This gives the protein CSVGAGLEQYF.